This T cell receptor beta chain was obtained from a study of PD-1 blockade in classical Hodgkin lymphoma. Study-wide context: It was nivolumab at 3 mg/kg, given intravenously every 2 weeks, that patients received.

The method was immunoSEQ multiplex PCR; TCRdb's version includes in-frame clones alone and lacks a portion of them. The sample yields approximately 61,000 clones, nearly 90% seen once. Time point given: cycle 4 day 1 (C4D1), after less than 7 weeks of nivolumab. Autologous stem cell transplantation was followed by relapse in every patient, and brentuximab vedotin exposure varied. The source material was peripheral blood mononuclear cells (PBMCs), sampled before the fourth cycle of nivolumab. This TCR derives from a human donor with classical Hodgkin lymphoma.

In DNA form, the CDR3 reads TGTGCCAGCAGTGTGTGGGGGGCTAATCAGCCCCAGCATTTT. Its protein is CASSVWGANQPQHF. The chain couples TRBV25-1 to TRBJ1-5, with D possibly TRBD1 on 6 matching bases. The CDR3 consists of 14 residues. The germline V and J ends were trimmed by 4 bases and 4 bases, with 11 bases remaining between them. The germline gives CDR1 MGHDK, CDR2 SYGVNS.